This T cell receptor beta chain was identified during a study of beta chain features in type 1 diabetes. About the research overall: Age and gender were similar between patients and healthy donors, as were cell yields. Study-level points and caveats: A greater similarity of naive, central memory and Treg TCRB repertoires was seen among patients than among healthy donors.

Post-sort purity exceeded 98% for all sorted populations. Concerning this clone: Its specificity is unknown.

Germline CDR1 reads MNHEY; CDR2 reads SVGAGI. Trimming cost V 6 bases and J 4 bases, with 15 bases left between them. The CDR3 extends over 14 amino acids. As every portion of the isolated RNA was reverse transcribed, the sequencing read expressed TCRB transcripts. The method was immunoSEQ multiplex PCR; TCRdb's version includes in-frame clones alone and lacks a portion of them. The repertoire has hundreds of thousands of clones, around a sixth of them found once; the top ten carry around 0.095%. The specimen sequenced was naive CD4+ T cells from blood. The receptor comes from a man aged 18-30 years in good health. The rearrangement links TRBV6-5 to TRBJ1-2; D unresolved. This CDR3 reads CASSPRSTLYGYTF. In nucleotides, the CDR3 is TGTGCCAGCAGCCCTCGTAGCACTCTCTATGGCTACACCTTC.